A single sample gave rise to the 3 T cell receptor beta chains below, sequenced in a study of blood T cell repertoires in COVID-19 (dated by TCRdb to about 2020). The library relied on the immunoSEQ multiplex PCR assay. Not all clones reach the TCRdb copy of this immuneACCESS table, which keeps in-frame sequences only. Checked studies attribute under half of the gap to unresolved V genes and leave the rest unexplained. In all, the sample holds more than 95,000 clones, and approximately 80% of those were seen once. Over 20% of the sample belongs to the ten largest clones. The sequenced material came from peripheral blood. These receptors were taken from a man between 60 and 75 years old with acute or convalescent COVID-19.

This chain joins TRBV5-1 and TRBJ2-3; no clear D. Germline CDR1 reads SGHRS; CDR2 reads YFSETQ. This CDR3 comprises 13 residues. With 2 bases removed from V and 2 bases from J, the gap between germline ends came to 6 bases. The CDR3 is CASSFQLTDTQYF. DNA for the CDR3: TGCGCCAGCAGCTTCCAACTCACAGATACGCAGTATTTT.

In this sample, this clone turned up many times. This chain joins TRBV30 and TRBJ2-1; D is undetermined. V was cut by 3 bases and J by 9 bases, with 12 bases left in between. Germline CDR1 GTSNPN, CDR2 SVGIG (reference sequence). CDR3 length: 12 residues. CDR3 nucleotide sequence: TGTGCCTGGAGCGGCCCGGGTGGTGAGCAGTTCTTC. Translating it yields CAWSGPGGEQFF.

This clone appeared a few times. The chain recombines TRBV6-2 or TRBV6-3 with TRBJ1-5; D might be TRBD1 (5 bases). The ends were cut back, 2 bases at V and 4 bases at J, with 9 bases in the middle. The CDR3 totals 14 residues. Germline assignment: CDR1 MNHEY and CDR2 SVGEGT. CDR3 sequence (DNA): TGTGCCAGCAGTTACACAGACAGAAATCAGCCCCAGCATTTT. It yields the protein CASSYTDRNQPQHF.